The 31 T cell receptor beta chains below all came from one sample that was sequenced in a study of T cell responses to AZD1222 COVID-19 vaccine. Using immunoSEQ multiplex PCR, the repertoire was profiled, and TCRdb retains in-frame clones only, with some absent. In the table there are roughly 100,000 clones, 89% of which are singletons. Sequenced here: peripheral blood, sampled on day 0 of AZD1222 vaccination. Source of these receptors: an adult in good health.

The chain has TRBV2 and TRBJ1-5; the match to TRBD1 covers 7 bases. The V segment lost 8 bases and the J segment 0 bases; nucleotides outside the gene matches: 7. Germline lookup yields CDR1 SNHLY and CDR2 FYNNEI. The CDR3 consists of 15 residues. In DNA form, the CDR3 reads TGTGCCAGCCAGAGACAGGGAGGTAGCAATCAGCCCCAGCATTTT. Residues: CASQRQGGSNQPQHF.

J is TRBJ2-3 and V is TRBV6-6; possibly TRBD2 for D (6 bases). Germline assignment: CDR1 MNHNY and CDR2 SVGAGI (reference sequence). The CDR3 length is 15 residues. The V end lost 5 bases, the J end lost 5 bases, and 17 bases lay between the germline ends. The CDR3 reads CASSRLVGGGDTQYF. The DNA for the CDR3 is TGTGCCAGCAGTAGACTAGTTGGCGGTGGAGATACGCAGTATTTT.

V usage is TRBV14 and J usage is TRBJ2-5; no clear D gene. The germline V gene encodes CDR1 SGHDN and CDR2 FVKESK. V lost 1 base and J lost 1, with 4 bases in between. CDR3 length: 13 residues. The CDR3 is CASSQGAQETQYF. CDR3 sequence (DNA): TGTGCCAGCAGCCAAGGGGCCCAAGAGACCCAGTACTTC.

The chain joins TRBV30 to TRBJ1-4; no reliable D call. Trimming stripped 8 bases from V and 0 bases from J, with 10 bases between. CDR1 is GTSNPN and CDR2 is SVGIG in the germline V gene (reference sequence). The CDR3 runs to 13 residues. The CDR3 DNA is TGTGCCGGAGTTCGGTCAACTAATGAAAAACTGTTTTTT. Translated, it gives CAGVRSTNEKLFF.

The chain has TRBV14 and TRBJ2-7; no definite D call. This CDR3 is built from 13 residues. Germline V lookup: CDR1 SGHDN, CDR2 FVKESK. V shed 4 bases and J shed 2 bases, with 9 bases lying between them. This CDR3 reads CASSRYPTYEQYF. DNA for the CDR3: TGTGCCAGCAGCCGATATCCGACCTACGAGCAGTACTTC.

The gene calls are TRBV5-1 and TRBJ2-7; 8 bases agree with TRBD2. This CDR3 is 14 amino acids long. CDR1 and CDR2 from the germline V gene are SGHRS and YFSETQ. V shed 4 bases and J 5 bases; nucleotides not matched to a gene: 8. CDR3 residues: CASSQTSGVHEQYF. CDR3 sequence (DNA): TGCGCCAGCAGCCAAACTAGCGGTGTCCACGAGCAGTACTTC.

Here the CDR3 reads CSVGTPTGETQYF. CDR3 bases: TGCAGCGTGGGAACCCCGACAGGGGAGACCCAGTACTTC. This chain joins TRBV29-1 and TRBJ2-5, with 7 bases identical to TRBD1. Germline CDR1 SQVTM, CDR2 ANQGSEA. The V and J ends lost 6 bases and 5 bases, in that order; junction bases with no gene match: 9. CDR3 length equals 13 residues. The whole variable domain, remainder taken from reference TRBV29-1 and TRBJ2-5, is SAVISQKPSRDICQRGTSLTIQCQVDSQVTMMFWYRQQPGQSLTLIATANQGSEATYESGFVIDKFPISRPNLTFSTLTVSNMSPEDSSIYLCSVGTPTGETQYFGPGTRLLVL.

The rearrangement uses TRBV4-1 and TRBJ2-1, with D perhaps matching TRBD1 or TRBD2 (7 bases each). Per the germline V gene, CDR1 is MGHRA and CDR2 is YSYEKL. The V end lost 3 bases, the J end lost 8 bases, and 17 bases lay between the germline ends. The CDR3 is 15 amino acids. CDR3 bases: TGCGCCAGCAGCCATCGGGCAGGGGGGGGTTATGAGCAGTTCTTC. The encoded protein is CASSHRAGGGYEQFF.

The rearrangement links TRBV30 to TRBJ1-1; D gene uncertain. Germline V gene lookup returns CDR1 GTSNPN and CDR2 SVGIG (reference sequence). This CDR3 is 14 amino acids long. Trimming took off 0 bases at V and 1 base at J, with 9 bases between the two ends. CDR3 sequence: CAWSVRLANTEAFF. The CDR3 DNA is TGTGCCTGGAGTGTACGATTGGCGAACACTGAAGCTTTCTTT.

Details on this clone: Since the CDR3 does not end with the conserved phenylalanine or tryptophan, this likely comes from a read error. The V call is TRBV18, the J call TRBJ1-6; 8 bases fit TRBD1. The CDR3 covers 16 residues. The V gene's germline CDR1 is KGHSH and CDR2 LQKENI. V was pared by 3 bases and J by 6 bases, with 7 bases of the junction left unmatched. CDR3 protein: CASSPRGPPANSPLHL. In nucleotides, the CDR3 is TGTGCCAGCTCACCCAGGGGGCCCCCCGCTAATTCACCCCTCCACCTT.

This chain connects TRBV6-5 to TRBJ1-1; D might be TRBD1 (5 bases). The V gene's germline CDR1 is MNHEY and CDR2 SVGAGI. The V gene lost 7 bases and the J gene lost 2 bases, with 17 bases spanning the gap. The CDR3 extends over 15 amino acids. The CDR3 DNA reads TGTGCCAGCAAGACCACCGGGACTTCAAACACTGAAGCTTTCTTT. Translation: CASKTTGTSNTEAFF.

This CDR3 reads CASNIQGGSYEQYF. The CDR3 DNA reads as TGTGCCAGCAATATACAGGGTGGCTCCTACGAGCAGTACTTC. This chain links TRBV5-5 with TRBJ2-7, with D perhaps matching TRBD1 (6 bases). The germline V and J ends were trimmed by 6 bases and 0 bases, with 13 bases remaining between them. The CDR3 has 14 residues. Germline V CDR1 and CDR2: SGHKS, YYEKEE (reference sequence).

V and J are TRBV28 and TRBJ1-5, with D possibly TRBD1 on 5 matching bases. The CDR3 contains 15 residues. V lost 1 base and J lost 3, with 10 bases in between. CDR1 and CDR2 (germline): MDHEN, SYDVKM. CDR3 DNA sequence: TGTGCCAGCAGTTTATTGGGGGGTGACAATCAGCCCCAGCATTTT. Amino acid sequence: CASSLLGGDNQPQHF.

This clone was counted a single time. V is TRBV6-5 and J is TRBJ2-5; D gene uncertain. The CDR3 loop spans 13 amino acids. From germline, CDR1 is MNHEY and CDR2 SVGAGI. Between the trimmed V and J ends, which lost 0 bases and 3 bases, there was a span of 5 bases. CDR3 loop: CASSYSAEETQYF. For the CDR3, the DNA is TGTGCCAGCAGTTACTCGGCTGAAGAGACCCAGTACTTC.

With respect to this clone: The sample contains more than one DNA sequence encoding this CDR3. The chain links TRBV5-6 to TRBJ1-1; no clear D. Germline-derived CDR1 and CDR2 are SGHDT and YYEEEE. The CDR3 sequence is 13 residues long. Trimming left V 0 bases short and J 1 base short, with 4 bases between. The CDR3: CASSLAENTEAFF. CDR3 coding DNA: TGTGCCAGCAGCTTGGCAGAGAACACTGAAGCTTTCTTT.

V usage is TRBV27 and J usage is TRBJ1-4; 8 bases line up with TRBD1. V shed 2 bases and J 6 bases; nucleotides not matched to a gene: 2. Germline assignment: CDR1 MNHEY and CDR2 SMNVEV (reference sequence). This CDR3 region has 14 residues. CDR3 sequence: CASSLSRGHEKLFF. The DNA for the CDR3 is TGTGCCAGCAGTTTAAGCAGGGGGCATGAAAAACTGTTTTTT.

This clone was seen only once. This sequence joins TRBV10-3 and TRBJ1-4, with D maybe TRBD1 (6 bases). The length of the CDR3 is 13 residues. The V end lost 6 bases, the J end lost 5 bases, and 10 bases lay between the germline ends. Germline CDR1 ENHRY, CDR2 SYGVKD. DNA of the CDR3: TGTGCCATCAGCAGGACAGAGAATGAAAAACTGTTTTTT. Translation: CAISRTENEKLFF.

V is TRBV5-6 and J is TRBJ1-2; maybe TRBD1 (6 bases). The CDR3 runs 12 residues. Germline V gene lookup returns CDR1 SGHDT and CDR2 YYEEEE. The V and J ends lost 1 base and 5 bases respectively, with 6 bases between them. In DNA, the CDR3 is TGTGCCAGCAGCTTGACAGGGTATGGCTACACCTTC. As protein: CASSLTGYGYTF.

The chain links TRBV5-1 to TRBJ2-5; maybe TRBD2 (6 bases). CDR3 size: 13 residues. The germline gives CDR1 SGHRS, CDR2 YFSETQ. V was pared by 0 bases and J by 4 bases, with 7 bases between. CDR3 amino acids: CASSLVGGETQYF. CDR3 sequence (DNA): TGCGCCAGCAGCTTGGTGGGGGGAGAGACCCAGTACTTC. Variable domain in full (rest from reference TRBV5-1 and TRBJ2-5): KAGVTQTPRYLIKTRGQQVTLSCSPISGHRSVSWYQQTPGQGLQFLFEYFSETQRNKGNFPGRFSGRQFSNSRSEMNVSTLELGDSALYLCASSLVGGETQYFGPGTRLLVL.

V gene TRBV25-1 combines with J gene TRBJ1-2; D is perhaps TRBD1 (5 bases). The ends were cut back, 1 base at V and 4 bases at J, with 13 bases in the middle. Germline CDR1 reads MGHDK; CDR2 reads SYGVNS. This CDR3 region has 15 residues. CDR3 sequence: CASSESAGIPYGYTF. CDR3 sequence (DNA): TGTGCCAGCAGTGAATCAGCAGGGATCCCCTATGGCTACACCTTC.

This clone was observed a single time. This chain links TRBV27 with TRBJ1-5; D is undetermined. Trimming left V 2 bases short and J 0 bases short, with 11 bases between. The CDR3 has 16 amino acids. The germline V gene has CDR1 MNHEY and CDR2 SMNVEV (reference sequence). CDR3 nucleotides: TGTGCCAGCAGTTTACAAGGGCCTTATAGCAATCAGCCCCAGCATTTT. This encodes CASSLQGPYSNQPQHF.

The chain joins TRBV19 to TRBJ2-7; the match to TRBD1 covers 7 bases. The CDR3 runs 13 residues. The germline V gene has CDR1 LNHDA and CDR2 SQIVND (reference sequence). J was trimmed by 6 bases and V by 4 bases; bases with no gene match: 6. The CDR3 is CASSRQGSGEQYF. Written as DNA, the CDR3 is TGTGCCAGTAGTAGACAGGGTTCGGGCGAGCAGTACTTC.

This sequence joins TRBV6-5 and TRBJ1-2, with a weak D call TRBD1 (6 bases). CDR1 is MNHEY and CDR2 is SVGAGI in the germline V gene. Deletions cut 5 bases from V and 0 bases from J, with 13 bases between. This CDR3 is built from 15 residues. CDR3 sequence reads: CASSTWTDSNYGYTF. Here the CDR3 DNA reads TGTGCCAGCAGTACCTGGACAGATTCTAACTATGGCTACACCTTC.

This clone was seen more than once but under ten times. The V gene is TRBV7-9, the J gene TRBJ2-7; D is undetermined. CDR1 is SEHNR and CDR2 is FQNEAQ in the germline V gene (reference sequence). This CDR3 has 13 residues. V was clipped by 4 bases and J by 4 bases, with 11 bases between them. Here the CDR3 DNA reads TGTGCCAGCAGCTCCGGACGGATTTACGAGCAGTACTTC. It yields the protein CASSSGRIYEQYF.

The J gene is TRBJ1-3, the V gene TRBV27; D is ambiguous. CDR1 and CDR2 (germline): MNHEY, SMNVEV (reference sequence). CDR3 length equals 15 residues. V shed 5 bases and J shed 2 bases, with 13 bases lying between them. This CDR3 reads CASSLIGEAGNTIYF. The CDR3 DNA follows: TGTGCCAGCAGTCTCATTGGGGAAGCTGGAAACACCATATATTTT.

The chain's CDR3 is CASSLGGVNTEAFF. The CDR3 coding sequence is TGTGCCAGCAGCTTAGGAGGGGTGAACACTGAAGCTTTCTTT. The rearrangement links TRBV5-4 to TRBJ1-1, with D possibly TRBD1 on 5 matching bases. The CDR3 consists of 14 residues. The germline V and J ends were trimmed by 2 bases and 0 bases, with 8 bases remaining between them. Germline lookup yields CDR1 SGHNT and CDR2 YYREEE (reference sequence).

The chain carries TRBV6-4 and TRBJ2-1, with 10 bases lining up with TRBD2. Germline V gene lookup returns CDR1 MRHNA and CDR2 SNTAGT. The CDR3 covers 15 residues. The V and J ends lost 2 bases and 4 bases, in that order; junction bases with no gene match: 2. The CDR3 DNA reads as TGTGCCAGCAGTGACGAGCGGGGGGGGTACAATGAGCAGTTCTTC. It translates to CASSDERGGYNEQFF.

V usage is TRBV7-9 and J usage is TRBJ1-4; D unclear. CDR1 is SEHNR and CDR2 is FQNEAQ in the germline V gene (reference sequence). The V gene lost 0 bases and the J gene lost 2 bases, with 13 bases spanning the gap. This CDR3 spans 17 amino acids. This chain's CDR3 is CASSLAMYLGTNEKLFF. In DNA, the CDR3 is TGTGCCAGCAGCTTAGCGATGTATCTGGGGACTAATGAAAAACTGTTTTTT. Based on the CDR3 plus reference TRBV7-9 and TRBJ1-4, the full variable domain is DTGVSQNPRHKITKRGQNVTFRCDPISEHNRLYWYRQTLGQGPEFLTYFQNEAQLEKSRLLSDRFSAERPKGSFSTLEIQRTEQGDSAMYLCASSLAMYLGTNEKLFFGSGTQLSVL.

The chain recombines TRBV27 with TRBJ2-6; D gene uncertain. V lost 6 bases and J 0 bases, leaving 9 bases between the germline ends. Looked up from germline, CDR1 is MNHEY and CDR2 is SMNVEV (reference sequence). There are 15 residues in the CDR3. The CDR3 loop reads CASRVGFSGANVLTF. In nucleotides, the CDR3 is TGTGCCAGCAGAGTCGGTTTCTCTGGGGCCAACGTCCTGACTTTC. Full variable domain (outside the CDR3, taken from reference TRBV27 and TRBJ2-6): EAQVTQNPRYLITVTGKKLTVTCSQNMNHEYMSWYRQDPGLGLRQIYYSMNVEVTDKGDVPEGYKVSRKEKRNFPLILESPSPNQTSLYFCASRVGFSGANVLTFGAGSRLTVL.

Only a few counts were recorded for this clone. The rearrangement uses TRBV30 and TRBJ2-1; 7 nucleotides align to TRBD1. The germline gives CDR1 GTSNPN, CDR2 SVGIG (reference sequence). The CDR3 is 13 residues long. The ends lost 1 base at V and 4 bases at J; junction bases unmatched: 1. The CDR3 DNA reads TGTGCCTGGAGTGACAGGGGTTACAATGAGCAGTTCTTC. This sequence encodes CAWSDRGYNEQFF.

The V and J genes are TRBV3-1 (or the pseudogene TRBV3-2) and TRBJ1-1; no definite D call. CDR3 length: 11 residues. Trimming cost V 3 bases and J 12 bases, with 11 bases left between them. Germline lookup yields CDR1 LGHDT and CDR2 YNNKEL (reference sequence). In nucleotides, the CDR3 is TGTGCCAGCAGCCACTCACAGACAACTTTCTTT. It codes for CASSHSQTTFF.